The rows below give T cell receptor beta chains drawn from one sample of a study of blood T cell repertoires in COVID-19. TCRdb's copy holds only in-frame clones and misses some; the assay was immunoSEQ multiplex PCR. Altogether about 210,000 clones are present, around 85% being singletons, with the ten largest covering approximately 2.4%. The sample comprised peripheral blood. These receptors were collected from a woman between 70 and 85 years old with COVID-19, enrolled during active disease. Each CDR3 is given with its conserved first and last residue. D genes are given only for firm matches. Some rows have no size entry. The others give once, few or many, or a class for an expanded clone.

>TRBV27|-|TRBD1|14|TRBJ1-2
CASSSTGTDYGYTF
TGTGCCAGCAGTTCCACCGGGACAGACTATGGCTACACCTTC
>TRBV5-6|-|TRBD2|17|TRBJ2-1
CASSLMGLAGVNNEQFF
TGTGCCAGCAGCTTGATGGGACTAGCGGGAGTGAACAATGAGCAGTTCTTC
>TRBV10-2|-|-|13|TRBJ1-1
CASSARHNTEAFF
TGCGCCAGCAGTGCCAGGCATAACACTGAAGCTTTCTTT
>TRBV7-2|-|TRBD2|15|TRBJ2-3
CASSRASGSTDTQYF
TGTGCCAGCAGCCGGGCTAGCGGGTCCACAGATACGCAGTATTTT
>TRBV6-2/TRBV6-3|few|TRBD1|13|TRBJ1-5
CASSYEGAGPQHF
TGTGCCAGCAGTTATGAGGGGGCAGGGCCCCAGCATTTT
>TRBV29-1|-|-|13|TRBJ1-1
CSVEELAGTEAFF
TGCAGCGTTGAAGAACTAGCGGGCACTGAAGCTTTCTTT
>TRBV9|-|-|13|TRBJ1-1
CASSVDQGTEAFF
TGTGCCAGCAGCGTAGACCAGGGCACTGAAGCTTTCTTT
>TRBV12-3/TRBV12-4|-|-|13|TRBJ1-4
CASRRLSNEKLFF
TGTGCCAGCCGCAGGTTGTCGAATGAAAAACTGTTTTTT
>TRBV5-1|-|TRBD1|15|TRBJ1-1
CASNEQGKAGTEAFF
TGCGCCAGCAACGAACAGGGGAAGGCGGGCACTGAAGCTTTCTTT
>TRBV13|-|TRBD1|18|TRBJ2-7
CASSLKYYTGTASYEQYF
TGTGCCAGCAGCTTAAAATACTACACCGGGACAGCCTCCTACGAGCAGTACTTC
>TRBV7-2|-|-|15|TRBJ1-6
CASSPNSVTNSPLHF
TGTGCCAGCAGCCCGAATTCAGTAACGAATTCACCCCTCCACTTT
>TRBV18|many|-|14|TRBJ1-1
CASSPTEMNTEAFF
TGTGCCAGCTCACCTACAGAGATGAACACTGAAGCTTTCTTT
>TRBV15|-|-|14|TRBJ1-5
CATSPRGKGQPQHF
TGTGCCACCAGCCCCCGGGGGAAGGGTCAGCCCCAGCATTTT
>TRBV5-1|-|-|14|TRBJ1-6
CASSFSTVNSPLHF
TGCGCCAGCAGCTTCTCGACAGTTAATTCACCCCTCCACTTT
>TRBV7-9|once|TRBD1|13|TRBJ1-1
CASSLGQGAPAFF
TGTGCCAGCAGCTTAGGTCAGGGGGCTCCGGCTTTCTTT
>TRBV5-1|few|-|12|TRBJ1-1
CASSGGNTEAFF
TGCGCCAGCAGCGGAGGAAACACTGAAGCTTTCTTT
>TRBV5-1|-|TRBD1|17|TRBJ1-4
CASSEDRQLGANEKLFF
TGCGCCAGCAGCGAGGACAGGCAACTCGGGGCCAATGAAAAACTGTTTTTT
>TRBV7-9|-|-|15|TRBJ2-2
CASSLFGSRTGELFF
TGTGCCAGCAGCTTATTTGGGAGCCGGACCGGGGAGCTGTTTTTT
>TRBV7-2|-|TRBD2|16|TRBJ2-1
CASSEWGTSGNNEQFF
TGTGCCAGCAGCGAGTGGGGGACTAGCGGGAACAATGAGCAGTTCTTC
>TRBV27|-|-|15|TRBJ1-1
CASRLIGQLNTEAFF
TGTGCCAGCCGCCTCATCGGACAGTTGAACACTGAAGCTTTCTTT
>TRBV19|-|-|15|TRBJ1-1
CAPLGVLPLNTEAFF
TGCGCCCCCCTCGGGGTCCTTCCCCTGAACACTGAAGCTTTCTTT
>TRBV11-1|-|-|16|TRBJ2-5
CASSLAIAGLQETQYF
TGTGCCAGCAGCTTAGCAATCGCGGGACTCCAAGAGACCCAGTACTTC
>TRBV6-6|-|TRBD1|16|TRBJ1-4
CASSYSRRDSGQKLFF
TGTGCCAGCAGTTACTCGAGACGGGACAGCGGCCAAAAACTGTTTTTT
>TRBV2|-|TRBD1|16|TRBJ1-3
CASTKGQANSGNTIYF
TGTGCCAGCACCAAAGGACAGGCTAACTCTGGAAACACCATATATTTT
>TRBV4-2|-|TRBD1|13|TRBJ2-5
CASSPTGRRTQYF
TGTGCCAGCAGCCCGACAGGGAGAAGGACCCAGTACTTC
>TRBV7-2|-|TRBD1|16|TRBJ2-7
CASSLISGTGAYEQYF
TGTGCCAGCAGCTTAATTAGCGGGACAGGGGCCTACGAGCAGTACTTC
>TRBV11-3|-|TRBD1|13|TRBJ2-5
CASSRDSQETQYF
TGTGCCAGCAGCAGGGACAGCCAAGAGACCCAGTACTTC
>TRBV25-1|-|-|15|TRBJ1-1
CASTPPLAMNTEAFF
TGTGCCAGCACCCCCCCTTTAGCTATGAACACTGAAGCTTTCTTT
>TRBV5-1|-|-|17|TRBJ1-3
CASSLEVSYSSGNTIYF
TGCGCCAGCAGCTTGGAGGTTAGTTACAGCTCTGGAAACACCATATATTTT
>TRBV5-4|-|-|17|TRBJ2-4
CASSVWVGGGQGNIQYF
TGTGCCAGCAGCGTGTGGGTTGGGGGGGGCCAGGGAAACATTCAGTACTTC
>TRBV19|-|TRBD2|16|TRBJ2-5
CASSPPGGAGGETQYF
TGTGCCAGTAGTCCACCCGGGGGGGCTGGTGGAGAGACCCAGTACTTC
>TRBV4-3|-|-|17|TRBJ2-1
CASSQANDYSSGNEQFF
TGCGCCAGCAGCCAAGCCAATGACTATTCGTCCGGAAATGAGCAGTTCTTC
>TRBV7-3|-|-|15|TRBJ2-1
CASSLNRAAYNEQFF
TGTGCCAGCAGCTTAAACAGGGCGGCATACAATGAGCAGTTCTTC
>TRBV7-2|-|TRBD1|16|TRBJ1-6
CASSWDRVDRNSPLHF
TGTGCCAGCAGCTGGGACAGGGTGGATCGGAATTCACCCCTCCACTTT
>TRBV19|-|-|16|TRBJ1-6
CASSFEPRTVNSPLHF
TGTGCCAGTAGTTTCGAACCTAGGACAGTAAATTCACCCCTCCACTTT
>TRBV7-2|-|-|15|TRBJ1-1
CASSAVAGEGTEAFF
TGTGCCAGCAGCGCAGTCGCAGGGGAGGGCACTGAAGCTTTCTTT
>TRBV13|-|-|15|TRBJ1-3
CASSSRLLSGNTIYF
TGTGCCAGCAGCTCAAGACTGCTCTCTGGAAACACCATATATTTT
>TRBV9|-|-|16|TRBJ2-1
CASSGQTPVSYNEQFF
TGTGCCAGCAGCGGACAGACCCCGGTCTCCTACAATGAGCAGTTCTTC
>TRBV5-6|-|TRBD1|19|TRBJ1-5
CASSKTGTGGAAGNQPQHF
TGTGCCAGCAGCAAGACCGGGACAGGGGGTGCCGCGGGCAATCAGCCCCAGCATTTT
>TRBV11-2|-|TRBD2|15|TRBJ2-7
CASSLWTSGSYEQYF
TGTGCCAGCAGCTTATGGACTAGCGGGAGCTACGAGCAGTACTTC
>TRBV30|-|-|13|TRBJ1-2
CAWSPGYLYGYTF
TGTGCCTGGAGTCCCGGTTATCTCTATGGCTACACCTTC
>TRBV12-3/TRBV12-4|-|TRBD1|11|TRBJ1-2
CASRDRHGYTF
TGTGCCAGCAGGGACAGGCACGGCTACACCTTC
>TRBV2|-|-|14|TRBJ1-1
CASRGQKAATEAFF
TGTGCCAGCAGGGGACAAAAAGCGGCCACTGAAGCTTTCTTT
>TRBV29-1|-|TRBD2|14|TRBJ2-2
CSVLGTKNTGELFF
TGCAGCGTCCTCGGGACTAAGAACACCGGGGAGCTGTTTTTT
>TRBV12-5|few|TRBD1|13|TRBJ1-1
CASGRDRNTEAFF
TGTGCTAGTGGCCGGGACAGGAACACTGAAGCTTTCTTT
>TRBV6-2/TRBV6-3|-|TRBD1|15|TRBJ1-1
CASSPPGTGVTEAFF
TGTGCCAGCAGCCCGCCCGGGACAGGGGTCACTGAAGCTTTCTTT
>TRBV6-2/TRBV6-3|once|-|14|TRBJ1-1
CASSPTDYYTEAFF
TGTGCCAGCAGTCCGACAGATTACTACACTGAAGCTTTCTTT
>TRBV7-2|-|-|12|TRBJ1-6
CASSSPYSPLHF
TGTGCCAGCAGCTCCCCTTATTCACCCCTCCACTTT
>TRBV28|few|-|13|TRBJ1-2
CASIGGREYGYTF
TGTGCCAGCATCGGGGGGCGCGAATATGGCTACACCTTC
>TRBV14|-|-|14|TRBJ1-3
CASSQGYSGNTIYF
TGTGCCAGCAGCCAAGGTTATTCTGGAAACACCATATATTTT
>TRBV5-6|-|TRBD1|18|TRBJ1-1
CASSALTGVGGMGTEAFF
TGTGCCAGCAGCGCCCTTACAGGGGTTGGAGGGATGGGCACTGAAGCTTTCTTT
>TRBV7-3|-|TRBD1|15|TRBJ1-2
CASSTGTGMPRGYTF
TGTGCCAGCAGCACCGGGACAGGGATGCCTCGCGGCTACACCTTC
>TRBV4-2|-|-|15|TRBJ1-5
CASSQGPLWNQPQHF
TGTGCCAGCAGCCAAGGGCCTCTGTGGAATCAGCCCCAGCATTTT